This TCR beta chain derives from a study of shared clonotypes between healthy human individuals. CDR3 length: 14 amino acids. Germline CDR1 and CDR2: SGHAT and FQNNGV. The J segment lost 4 bases and the V segment lost 0 bases, leaving 2 bases of the junction unmatched. The assay was immunoSEQ multiplex PCR, and TCRdb's table has in-frame clones only and misses some. The sample consists of roughly 2.4 million clones, approximately 96% of them appearing once. The J gene is TRBJ2-7, the V gene TRBV11-2; 8 nucleotides agree with TRBD2. The TCR comes from a young man in good health. Sequenced sample: naive CD4+ T cells sorted from blood. Subset given: CD45RA+ positively selected. CDR3 nucleotides: TGTGCCAGCAGCTTAGATCGGGGGGGGTACGAGCAGTACTTC. Protein product: CASSLDRGGYEQYF.